This T cell receptor (beta chain) came from a study of blood T cells in healthy people across ages (dated by TCRdb to between 2014 and 2017). As for the study more broadly: Template switching captured roughly one uniquely barcoded TCR beta cDNA molecule per two T cells in model experiments. Age-related changes in TCR beta repertoire diversity were measured in the study by deep sequencing normalized with unique cDNA molecular identifiers. The donors were divided into four age groups: young (average around 17 years), middle-aged (roughly 42), aged (62) and long-lived (more than 75). To avoid experimental bias, donors of different ages were distributed randomly across sequencing lanes. For two donors (one aged 18 to 30 and one aged 80 or older), the study analyzed two additional independent replicas of 1 million unique cDNA reads from the same blood draw.

The 35 to 40 donors, aged about 6 to 95 years, were systemically healthy Caucasian individuals from Russia. Ten milliliters of peripheral blood were drawn from each donor into EDTA-treated Vacutainer tubes. Ficoll-Paque density-gradient centrifugation was used to isolate PBMCs, with at least 7 million per sample. Total RNA, at least 5.5 micrograms per sample, was extracted from PBMCs with Trizol reagent. For every donor, an aliquot of PBMCs went through flow cytometry to measure the percentages of naive CD45RAhigh/CD27high T cells. Of note for this clonotype: The specificity of this receptor is unknown. Base qualities were left out, and no much larger clone turns up one base away.

The method was 5' RACE. For sequencing, an Illumina HiSeq 2500 was employed. A second PCR of 7 to 11 cycles was performed with a sample-barcoded 5' primer and a J-beta primer mix. A template-switch 5' adaptor carrying 12 random nucleotides introduced a unique molecular identifier onto each TCR beta cDNA molecule. At least 2.5 million CDR3-containing paired-end reads were obtained from each sample. The Mint cDNA synthesis kit, primed by a TRBC-specific oligonucleotide, was used to synthesize first-strand cDNA from all RNA. Following uracil-DNA glycosylase treatment, all cDNA underwent a first 18-cycle PCR with the universal primers M1SS and BC2_uni_R. The study's own analysis went as follows. Each sample was normalized by randomly selecting 1 million high-quality reads, each carrying a distinct molecular identifier. Reads sharing molecular identifiers were discarded rather than binned into consensus sequences. MiTCR, with a Q25 quality threshold and the strictest error-elimination algorithm, was used for CDR3 identification, clonotype clustering and error correction. A nonparametric unseen species model with Euler transformation was used to estimate a lower bound on total TCR beta diversity. The public reads were run again by TCRdb, first through fastp at Q25 and then through MiXCR, and only productive beta chains were kept. Rows are unified per CDR3 protein, each entry keeping the most common DNA and genes. TCRdb assigned the V and J calls; the authors' analysis was not used. Counted in this sample were approximately 600,000 distinct CDR3 sequences; under 65% of them appeared once. Jointly, the top ten make up over 35% of the sample.

Broad study findings and their caveats: The CMV infection status of donors was not known, potentially confounding age-related changes in expanded clonotypes. Compared with the aged group, the long-lived group had more naive CD4+ T cells, fewer expanded clones and increased TCR diversity, suggesting age selection. A strong correlation was found between observed TCR beta diversity and the percentage of naive T cells measured by flow cytometry. Because profiling used bulk unsorted PBMCs, naive and antigen-experienced compartments could not be compared conclusively. Total diversity estimates from one million sequenced T cells were considered lower bounds and underestimates. Observed TCR beta diversity per million T cells fell roughly linearly with age, and a significant reduction was already apparent by age approximately 40.

CDR1 and CDR2, per the germline V gene, are MDHEN and SYDVKM. The CDR3 runs 13 amino acids, cysteine and phenylalanine included. The kept DNA is CDR3 alone, 39 bases in frame from the first base. Sequencing was done on a sample of blood. The source of this sequence is a man aged 60 to 69 in good health. The chain is made from TRBV28 and TRBJ2-4, with 7 central nucleotides matching TRBD1. The J call is uncertain, as TRBJ2-7 better fits the DNA end. The DNA reads as follows: TGTGCCAGCAGTCCCCAACGGACAGGCGAGCAGTACTTC. This translates into CASSPQRTGEQYF.